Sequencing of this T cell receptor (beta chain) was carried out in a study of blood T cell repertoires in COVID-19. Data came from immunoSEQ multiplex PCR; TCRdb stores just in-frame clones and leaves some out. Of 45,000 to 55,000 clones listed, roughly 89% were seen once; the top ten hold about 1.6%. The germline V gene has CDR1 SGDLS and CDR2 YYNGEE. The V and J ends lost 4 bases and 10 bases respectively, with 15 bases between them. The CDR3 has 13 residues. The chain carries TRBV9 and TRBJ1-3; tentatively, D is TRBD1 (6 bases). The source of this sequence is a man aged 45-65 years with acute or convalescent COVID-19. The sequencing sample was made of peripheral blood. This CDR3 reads CASSFLQGQTIYF. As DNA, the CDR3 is TGTGCCAGCAGCTTCCTACAGGGCCAGACCATATATTTT.